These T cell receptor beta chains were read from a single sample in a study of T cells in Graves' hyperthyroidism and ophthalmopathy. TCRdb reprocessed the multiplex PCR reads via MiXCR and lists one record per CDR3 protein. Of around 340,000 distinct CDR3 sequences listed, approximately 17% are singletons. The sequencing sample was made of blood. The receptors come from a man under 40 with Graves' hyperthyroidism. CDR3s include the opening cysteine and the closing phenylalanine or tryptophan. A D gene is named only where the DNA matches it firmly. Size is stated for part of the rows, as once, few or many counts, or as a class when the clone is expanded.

cdr3_aa: CASSQEGGLVITDTQYF
cdr3_nt: TGTGCCAGCAGCCAAGAGGGGGGGCTGGTTATCACAGATACGCAGTATTTT
d_call: NA
v_call: TRBV3-1
clone_size: NA
j_call: TRBJ2-3

cdr3_aa: CASSYPGAETAGELFF
cdr3_nt: TGTGCCAGCAGTTATCCAGGGGCGGAAACCGCCGGGGAGCTGTTTTTT
d_call: NA
v_call: TRBV12-3/TRBV12-4
clone_size: many
j_call: TRBJ2-2

cdr3_aa: CASSPGGLRTGIQPQHF
cdr3_nt: TGTGCCAGCAGCCCAGGGGGCTTGCGGACAGGGATTCAGCCCCAGCATTTT
d_call: TRBD1
v_call: TRBV7-2
clone_size: many
j_call: TRBJ1-5

cdr3_aa: CASSLSVAGADTQYF
cdr3_nt: TGTGCCAGCAGTTTATCGGTAGCGGGAGCAGATACGCAGTATTTT
d_call: TRBD2
v_call: TRBV28
clone_size: once
j_call: TRBJ2-3

cdr3_aa: CSATGPINTEAFF
cdr3_nt: TGCAGTGCTACCGGGCCAATCAACACTGAAGCTTTCTTT
d_call: NA
v_call: TRBV20-1
clone_size: many
j_call: TRBJ1-1

cdr3_aa: CAWSVQGGAPYEQYF
cdr3_nt: TGTGCCTGGAGTGTACAAGGGGGGGCCCCCTACGAGCAGTACTTC
d_call: NA
v_call: TRBV30
clone_size: many
j_call: TRBJ2-7

cdr3_aa: CASSLPTKRGLTIF
cdr3_nt: TGCGCCAGCAGCTTGCCTACGAAACGAGGACTTACGATCTTC
d_call: NA
v_call: TRBV5-1
clone_size: many
j_call: TRBJ2-1

cdr3_aa: CASSLVRRGTGELFF
cdr3_nt: TGTGCCAGCAGCTTAGTGCGGAGAGGTACCGGGGAGCTGTTTTTT
d_call: NA
v_call: TRBV11-2
clone_size: many
j_call: TRBJ2-2

cdr3_aa: CASSFPDRGIADTQYF
cdr3_nt: TGCGCCAGCAGCTTCCCCGACAGGGGAATCGCAGATACGCAGTATTTT
d_call: TRBD1
v_call: TRBV5-1
clone_size: many
j_call: TRBJ2-3

cdr3_aa: CASSFGDRNTGELFF
cdr3_nt: TGTGCCAGCAGTTTCGGCGACCGAAACACCGGGGAGCTGTTTTTT
d_call: NA
v_call: TRBV12-3/TRBV12-4
clone_size: NA
j_call: TRBJ2-2

cdr3_aa: CASSQGPGLQETQYF
cdr3_nt: TGCGCCAGCAGCCAAGGTCCGGGTCTCCAAGAGACCCAGTACTTC
d_call: NA
v_call: TRBV4-1
clone_size: few
j_call: TRBJ2-5

cdr3_aa: CASGRQPQHF
cdr3_nt: TGTGCCAGTGGACGACAGCCCCAGCATTTT
d_call: NA
v_call: TRBV2
clone_size: few
j_call: TRBJ1-5

cdr3_aa: CASSPGRVSNEKLFF
cdr3_nt: TGCGCCAGCAGCCCGGGCAGGGTCTCTAATGAAAAACTGTTTTTT
d_call: NA
v_call: TRBV5-1
clone_size: NA
j_call: TRBJ1-4

cdr3_aa: CSASGRVYEQFF
cdr3_nt: TGCAGTGCCAGCGGGAGGGTCTATGAGCAGTTCTTC
d_call: TRBD2
v_call: TRBV20-1
clone_size: few
j_call: TRBJ2-1

cdr3_aa: CSARRTGPTDTQYF
cdr3_nt: TGCAGTGCTAGGAGGACAGGGCCCACAGATACGCAGTATTTT
d_call: TRBD1
v_call: TRBV20-1
clone_size: many
j_call: TRBJ2-3

cdr3_aa: CSVECQERMETQYF
cdr3_nt: TGCAGCGTTGAGTGCCAGGAGAGGATGGAGACCCAGTACTTC
d_call: NA
v_call: TRBV29-1
clone_size: NA
j_call: TRBJ2-5

cdr3_aa: CASSPWGVETGDGDEQFF
cdr3_nt: TGTGCCAGCTCACCTTGGGGAGTCGAGACTGGGGACGGGGATGAGCAGTTCTTC
d_call: NA
v_call: TRBV18
clone_size: many
j_call: TRBJ2-1

cdr3_aa: CASHRGGSPGNTIYF
cdr3_nt: TGTGCCAGCCACCGGGGGGGATCCCCTGGAAACACCATATATTTT
d_call: NA
v_call: TRBV19
clone_size: once
j_call: TRBJ1-3

cdr3_aa: CASSPLTGDESPLHF
cdr3_nt: TGTGCCAGCAGTCCACTGACAGGGGACGAATCACCCCTCCACTTT
d_call: TRBD1
v_call: TRBV27
clone_size: many
j_call: TRBJ1-6

cdr3_aa: CASSLDRENYGYTF
cdr3_nt: TGTGCCAGCAGCTTGGACAGAGAAAACTATGGCTACACCTTC
d_call: NA
v_call: TRBV11-3
clone_size: few
j_call: TRBJ1-2

cdr3_aa: CASPRYLVDGYTF
cdr3_nt: TGTGCCAGCCCCCGCTACTTAGTAGACGGCTACACCTTC
d_call: NA
v_call: TRBV5-8
clone_size: NA
j_call: TRBJ1-2

cdr3_aa: CASPVRDRMETEAFF
cdr3_nt: TGTGCCAGCCCGGTACGTGACAGGATGGAAACTGAAGCTTTCTTT
d_call: NA
v_call: TRBV28
clone_size: many
j_call: TRBJ1-1

cdr3_aa: CASSLSFGVGGSYNEQFF
cdr3_nt: TGTGCCAGCAGTTTATCATTCGGAGTCGGAGGATCCTACAATGAGCAGTTCTTC
d_call: NA
v_call: TRBV27
clone_size: many
j_call: TRBJ2-1

cdr3_aa: CASSDPGRGREQPQHF
cdr3_nt: TGTGCCAGCAGTGACCCCGGCAGGGGGCGCGAGCAGCCCCAGCATTTT
d_call: TRBD1
v_call: TRBV2
clone_size: NA
j_call: TRBJ1-5

cdr3_aa: CATSDSSLNEQYF
cdr3_nt: TGTGCCACCAGTGATTCCTCGCTTAACGAGCAGTACTTC
d_call: NA
v_call: TRBV24-1
clone_size: NA
j_call: TRBJ2-7

cdr3_aa: CASSYDREHGYTF
cdr3_nt: TGTGCCAGCAGTTACGACAGGGAACATGGCTACACCTTC
d_call: TRBD1
v_call: TRBV6-1
clone_size: many
j_call: TRBJ1-2

cdr3_aa: CSAGGGRADEQYF
cdr3_nt: TGCAGTGCTGGTGGGGGCAGGGCCGACGAGCAGTACTTC
d_call: NA
v_call: TRBV20-1
clone_size: many
j_call: TRBJ2-7

cdr3_aa: CASSRLGTTDTQYF
cdr3_nt: TGTGCCAGCAGTCGGCTGGGTACCACAGATACGCAGTATTTT
d_call: NA
v_call: TRBV12-3/TRBV12-4
clone_size: few
j_call: TRBJ2-3

cdr3_aa: CAWVHIGVTEAFF
cdr3_nt: TGTGCCTGGGTGCATATAGGGGTAACTGAAGCTTTCTTT
d_call: NA
v_call: TRBV30
clone_size: many
j_call: TRBJ1-1

cdr3_aa: CASGLDRVGLSTEAFF
cdr3_nt: TGTGCTAGTGGTTTGGACAGGGTGGGGCTCTCGACTGAAGCTTTCTTT
d_call: NA
v_call: TRBV12-5
clone_size: many
j_call: TRBJ1-1

cdr3_aa: CSGQPGAGDLYEQYF
cdr3_nt: TGCAGTGGCCAACCGGGGGCAGGCGACCTCTACGAGCAGTACTTC
d_call: NA
v_call: TRBV20-1
clone_size: many
j_call: TRBJ2-7

cdr3_aa: CSARDPTSGSFTGELFF
cdr3_nt: TGCAGTGCTAGAGATCCGACTAGCGGGAGTTTCACCGGGGAGCTGTTTTTT
d_call: TRBD2
v_call: TRBV20-1
clone_size: NA
j_call: TRBJ2-2

cdr3_aa: CASSLRTETYGYTF
cdr3_nt: TGTGCCAGCAGCTTGAGAACCGAAACCTATGGCTACACCTTC
d_call: NA
v_call: TRBV7-9
clone_size: NA
j_call: TRBJ1-2

cdr3_aa: CASGTGGEKLFF
cdr3_nt: TGTGCCAGCGGGACAGGGGGTGAAAAACTGTTTTTT
d_call: TRBD1
v_call: TRBV6-1
clone_size: many
j_call: TRBJ1-4

cdr3_aa: CASSIGTDTEAFF
cdr3_nt: TGTGCCAGCAGTATCGGGACCGACACTGAAGCTTTCTTT
d_call: NA
v_call: TRBV7-3
clone_size: few
j_call: TRBJ1-1

cdr3_aa: CASGSVGPYNEQFF
cdr3_nt: TGTGCCAGCGGATCGGTAGGACCTTACAATGAGCAGTTCTTC
d_call: NA
v_call: TRBV7-9
clone_size: many
j_call: TRBJ2-1

cdr3_aa: CSSSGAGNEQYF
cdr3_nt: TGCAGCTCATCAGGAGCTGGAAACGAGCAGTACTTC
d_call: NA
v_call: TRBV20-1
clone_size: NA
j_call: TRBJ2-7

cdr3_aa: CASGTGVNYGYTF
cdr3_nt: TGCGCCAGCGGGACAGGGGTTAACTATGGCTACACCTTC
d_call: TRBD1
v_call: TRBV5-1
clone_size: many
j_call: TRBJ1-2

cdr3_aa: CASSLNDGEQYF
cdr3_nt: TGCGCCAGCAGCTTAAACGACGGCGAGCAGTACTTC
d_call: NA
v_call: TRBV5-1
clone_size: many
j_call: TRBJ2-7

cdr3_aa: CSAQGGSGYNEQFF
cdr3_nt: TGCAGTGCTCAGGGGGGGAGCGGGTACAATGAGCAGTTCTTC
d_call: NA
v_call: TRBV20-1
clone_size: many
j_call: TRBJ2-1

cdr3_aa: CASSWSGGTSTDTQYF
cdr3_nt: TGTGCCAGCAGTTGGTCGGGGGGGACTAGCACAGATACGCAGTATTTT
d_call: TRBD2
v_call: TRBV27
clone_size: many
j_call: TRBJ2-3

cdr3_aa: CASRPREQETQYF
cdr3_nt: TGCGCCAGCAGGCCTAGGGAGCAGGAGACCCAGTACTTC
d_call: NA
v_call: TRBV4-1
clone_size: few
j_call: TRBJ2-5

cdr3_aa: CASSELAGPYTQYF
cdr3_nt: TGTGCCAGCAGTGAACTGGCGGGACCCTATACGCAGTATTTT
d_call: NA
v_call: TRBV6-1
clone_size: NA
j_call: TRBJ2-3

cdr3_aa: CASSFGQGSYEQYF
cdr3_nt: TGTGCCAGCAGTTTTGGGCAGGGTTCCTACGAGCAGTACTTC
d_call: NA
v_call: TRBV12-3/TRBV12-4
clone_size: many
j_call: TRBJ2-7

cdr3_aa: CASSPEDRLRGAFF
cdr3_nt: TGTGCCAGCTCCCCCGAGGACAGGCTGAGGGGAGCTTTCTTT
d_call: TRBD1
v_call: TRBV18
clone_size: many
j_call: TRBJ1-1

cdr3_aa: CASSEAGNTNQPQHF
cdr3_nt: TGTGCCAGCAGTGAAGCGGGGAATACCAATCAGCCCCAGCATTTT
d_call: NA
v_call: TRBV6-1
clone_size: NA
j_call: TRBJ1-5

cdr3_aa: CATLTPTYNEQFF
cdr3_nt: TGTGCCACCCTGACGCCAACCTACAATGAGCAGTTCTTC
d_call: NA
v_call: TRBV19
clone_size: few
j_call: TRBJ2-1

cdr3_aa: CSARSLWEYNEQFF
cdr3_nt: TGCAGTGCTAGGTCTCTTTGGGAATACAATGAGCAGTTCTTC
d_call: NA
v_call: TRBV20-1
clone_size: few
j_call: TRBJ2-1

cdr3_aa: CASSVDRVGEQFF
cdr3_nt: TGTGCCAGCAGCGTGGACAGGGTTGGTGAGCAGTTCTTC
d_call: TRBD1
v_call: TRBV9
clone_size: many
j_call: TRBJ2-1

cdr3_aa: CASSPNPGLGEAFF
cdr3_nt: TGTGCCAGCAGCCCTAACCCTGGGTTGGGTGAAGCTTTCTTT
d_call: NA
v_call: TRBV3-1
clone_size: NA
j_call: TRBJ1-1

cdr3_aa: CSARGGAFSYEQYF
cdr3_nt: TGCAGTGCTAGAGGGGGGGCGTTTTCCTACGAGCAGTACTTC
d_call: NA
v_call: TRBV20-1
clone_size: few
j_call: TRBJ2-7

cdr3_aa: CASSHLHEQYF
cdr3_nt: TGTGCCAGCAGTCACCTCCACGAGCAGTACTTC
d_call: NA
v_call: TRBV12-3/TRBV12-4
clone_size: many
j_call: TRBJ2-7

cdr3_aa: CASSWDRVSTEAFF
cdr3_nt: TGTGCCAGCAGCTGGGACAGGGTCTCAACTGAAGCTTTCTTT
d_call: TRBD1
v_call: TRBV7-9
clone_size: many
j_call: TRBJ1-1